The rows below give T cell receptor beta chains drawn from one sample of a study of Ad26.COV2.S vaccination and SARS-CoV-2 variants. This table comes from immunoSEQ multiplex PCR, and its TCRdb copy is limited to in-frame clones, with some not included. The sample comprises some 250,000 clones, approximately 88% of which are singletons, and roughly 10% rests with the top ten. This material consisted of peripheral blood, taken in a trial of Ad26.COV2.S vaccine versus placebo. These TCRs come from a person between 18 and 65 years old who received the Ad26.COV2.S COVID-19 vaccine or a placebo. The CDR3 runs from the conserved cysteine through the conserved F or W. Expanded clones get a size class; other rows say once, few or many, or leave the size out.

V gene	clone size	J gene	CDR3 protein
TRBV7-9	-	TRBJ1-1	CASSATGVGNTEAFF
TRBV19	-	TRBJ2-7	CASSKDRAYEQYF
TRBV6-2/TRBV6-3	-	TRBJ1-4	CASSYKRQSYEKLFF
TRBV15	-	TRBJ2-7	CATSRDLIRGYEQYF
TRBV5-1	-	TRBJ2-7	CASSLAKWPPEDEQYF
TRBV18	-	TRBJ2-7	CASSPSGTGGTYEQYF
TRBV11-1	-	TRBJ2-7	CASSLLAGWANEQYF
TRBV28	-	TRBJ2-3	CASRGQFVLAGASTDTQYF
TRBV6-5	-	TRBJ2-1	CASSMPGTSGIRFF
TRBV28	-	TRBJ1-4	CASSNSPGTGGHEKLFF
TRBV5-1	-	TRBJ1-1	CASTDLMNTEAFF
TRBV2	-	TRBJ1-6	CASSRGASVSPLHF
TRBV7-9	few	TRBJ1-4	CASHRGTEKLFF
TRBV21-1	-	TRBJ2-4	CASSKGKRDRGHLSLDIQYF
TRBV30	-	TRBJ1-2	CAWSVLTGGGYTF
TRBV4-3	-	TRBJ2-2	CASSLGPVTGELFF